One and the same sample provided the 15 T cell receptor beta chains below, sequenced in a study of OX40 agonist ivuxolimab in advanced cancers. The table came from immunoSEQ multiplex PCR; TCRdb's copy has only in-frame clones and leaves some out. The table records 40,000 to 45,000 clones, about 86% of them present only once. The material sequenced was CD4+ or CD8+ T cells sorted from blood, taken in a trial of the OX40 agonist ivuxolimab. The receptors were sampled from an adult with an advanced solid tumor such as melanoma, head and neck, liver or kidney cancer.

The rearrangement joins TRBV27 to TRBJ1-2; unclear D gene. Germline CDR1 and CDR2: MNHEY and SMNVEV (reference sequence). V lost 3 bases and J 0 bases, leaving 5 bases between the germline ends. The CDR3 totals 13 residues. CDR3 nucleotides: TGTGCCAGCAGTTTTCATCCTAACTATGGCTACACCTTC. Protein: CASSFHPNYGYTF.

This clone was seen a handful of times. The chain employs TRBV27 and TRBJ1-6, with no clear D. This CDR3 contains 12 residues. Germline loops: CDR1 MNHEY, CDR2 SMNVEV (reference sequence). The germline V and J ends were trimmed by 4 bases and 7 bases, with 5 bases remaining between them. CDR3 DNA: TGTGCCAGCAGTTGGGGAAATTCACCCCTCCACTTT. This sequence encodes CASSWGNSPLHF.

The chain is built from TRBV4-1 and TRBJ1-3; D is undetermined. The germline V gene has CDR1 MGHRA and CDR2 YSYEKL. This CDR3 spans 13 amino acids. Trimming cost V 1 base and J 9 bases, with 10 bases left between them. Here the CDR3 reads CASSQGGRSTIYF. In nucleotides, the CDR3 is TGCGCCAGCAGCCAAGGCGGACGGAGCACCATATATTTT.

Regarding this clone: Other DNA sequences from this sample encode an identical CDR3 as well. The chain is built from TRBV27 and TRBJ2-7, with 9 bases that match TRBD1. Germline CDR1 is MNHEY and CDR2 is SMNVEV (reference sequence). J was trimmed by 4 bases and V by 0 bases; bases with no gene match: 7. CDR3 size: 16 residues. The CDR3 DNA sequence: TGTGCCAGCAGTTTATCAGGGGGACAGGGTGGGTACGAGCAGTACTTC. Its translation: CASSLSGGQGGYEQYF.

This clone was observed a single time. This chain uses TRBV9 with TRBJ2-5; D is uncertain. The CDR3 totals 14 residues. V lost 7 bases, J lost 0 bases, and 13 bases lay in between. Germline V lookup: CDR1 SGDLS, CDR2 YYNGEE. In DNA form, the CDR3 reads TGTGCCAGCGGTCCCCGAAGGTACCAAGAGACCCAGTACTTC. Translated: CASGPRRYQETQYF.

The V and J genes are TRBV2 and TRBJ2-1; no reliable D call. Trimming left V 8 bases short and J 0 bases short, with 5 bases between. There are 12 residues in the CDR3. Germline V lookup: CDR1 SNHLY, CDR2 FYNNEI. The CDR3 reads CASLVSYNEQFF. The CDR3 bases are TGTGCCAGCTTAGTCTCCTACAATGAGCAGTTCTTC.

Comments on this clone: A read error may produce the germline difference seen at one junction end. This chain's CDR3 is CASSFYRRPGYEQYF. CDR3 in DNA: TGTGCCAGCAGCTTCTACAGGCGGCCGGGTTACGAGCAGTACTTC. The chain combines TRBV5-1 with TRBJ2-7; a weak D match, TRBD1 (5 bases). The CDR3 has 15 amino acids. CDR1 is SGHRS and CDR2 is YFSETQ in the germline V gene.

V usage is TRBV7-2 and J usage is TRBJ1-1; D ambiguous. Per germline, CDR1 SGHTA and CDR2 FQGNSA. This CDR3 spans 15 amino acids. V lost 2 bases, J lost 1 base, and 11 bases lay in between. CDR3 DNA sequence: TGTGCCAGCAGCTTAAATTGGAACTCGAACACTGAAGCTTTCTTT. Protein sequence: CASSLNWNSNTEAFF.

This chain uses TRBV10-3 with TRBJ2-3, with TRBD1 matching over 7 bases. The CDR3 covers 15 residues. CDR1 and CDR2 from the germline V gene are ENHRY and SYGVKD. V was clipped by 4 bases and J by 2 bases; unmatched bases: 6. This CDR3 reads CAISGRTGVTDTQYF. CDR3 DNA: TGTGCCATCAGTGGTAGGACAGGAGTCACAGATACGCAGTATTTT.

This chain joins TRBV4-3 and TRBJ1-1; D is perhaps TRBD1 (6 bases). In germline, CDR1 is LGHNA, CDR2 YSLEER. Trimming cost V 1 base and J 7 bases, with 16 bases left between them. The CDR3 covers 15 residues. CDR3 region: CASSQGTGMGSEAFF. The CDR3 DNA reads TGCGCCAGCAGCCAAGGCACAGGGATGGGAAGTGAAGCTTTCTTT.

CDR3 residues: CASSQAAGTRVYEQYF. The CDR3 region has the DNA TGCGCCAGCAGCCAAGCAGCCGGGACTAGAGTCTACGAGCAGTACTTC. This chain joins TRBV4-1 and TRBJ2-7; 8 bases agree with TRBD2. The V gene's germline CDR1 is MGHRA and CDR2 YSYEKL. The CDR3 length is 16 residues. V gave up 1 base and J gave up 3 bases; unmatched junction bases: 8.

This chain links TRBV30 with TRBJ1-2, with TRBD1 as a possible D gene (6 bases). With 5 bases removed from V and 7 bases from J, the gap between germline ends came to 17 bases. The germline V gene has CDR1 GTSNPN and CDR2 SVGIG (reference sequence). CDR3 length equals 13 residues. The CDR3 protein is CAWSGVSSGGYTF. DNA for the CDR3: TGTGCCTGGTCAGGGGTGAGCAGCGGTGGCTACACCTTC.

V gene TRBV2 combines with J gene TRBJ1-1; D unclear. This CDR3 region has 12 residues. The germline CDR1 and CDR2 sequences are SNHLY and FYNNEI. V dropped 0 bases and J dropped 8 bases, with 7 bases sitting between them. In DNA form, the CDR3 reads TGTGCCAGCAGTGAAGCGTTCAGGGAAGCTTTCTTT. Its translation: CASSEAFREAFF.

The rearrangement links TRBV7-9 to TRBJ1-2; 9 bases are shared with TRBD1. The germline gives CDR1 SEHNR, CDR2 FQNEAQ (reference sequence). V was clipped by 5 bases and J by 0 bases; unmatched bases: 10. This CDR3 spans 17 amino acids. CDR3 amino acids: CASSPPGTGISNYGYTF. The CDR3 DNA reads as TGTGCCAGCAGCCCACCCGGGACAGGGATTTCTAACTATGGCTACACCTTC.

The chain joins TRBV4-1 to TRBJ1-1; TRBD1 aligns across 8 bases. The CDR3 is 12 residues long. The germline V gene encodes CDR1 MGHRA and CDR2 YSYEKL. Losses at the gene ends were 3 bases for V and 7 bases for J; bases not matched to a gene: 1. CDR3 DNA: TGCGCCAGCAGCCACGGACAGGGTGAAGCTTTCTTT. Translating it yields CASSHGQGEAFF.